This T cell receptor beta chain was recorded in a study of CD8+CD57+ T cells in acquired aplastic anemia. Study context: Mean DNA quantity obtained from sorted CD4+ and CD8+ cells was about 3.2 ug. Study-wide points: Some 28 sequences, all CD8+ CDR3, were shared between patients and controls. For CD8+ Simpson's diversity, patients and controls showed no significant difference.

This clonotype was seen repeatedly, ten times or more. The antigen remains undetermined. The template used for profiling TCR beta VDJ and CDR3 was genomic DNA. One entry per CDR3 protein results from TCRdb running MiXCR on the reads. Of more than 150,000 distinct CDR3 sequences in the sample, approximately 49% were seen once. Source material: sorted CD4+, CD8+, or CD8+CD57+ T cells (not recorded which) from PBMCs. This clonotype was obtained from a human donor in good health.

The CDR3 loop is CASSDQGSSYEQYF. The CDR3 bases are TGTGCCAGCAGTGATCAGGGGAGCTCCTACGAGCAGTACTTC. The chain joins TRBV2 to TRBJ2-7; D is perhaps TRBD1 (6 bases). CDR1 and CDR2 from the germline V gene are SNHLY and FYNNEI. Trimming took off 3 bases at V and 0 bases at J, with 9 bases between the two ends. This CDR3 contains 14 residues.